This TCR beta chain was captured in a study of T cell changes during pregnancy in multiple sclerosis. Libraries were prepared by immunoSEQ multiplex PCR; TCRdb keeps only in-frame clonotypes and omits some of them. Here the sample spans around 77,000 clones, roughly 91% being singletons. Trimming removed 4 bases from V and 10 bases from J, with 15 bases in between. CDR1 is SGHTS, CDR2 YDEGEE, per germline. The CDR3 length is 13 residues. The chain uses TRBV5-8 and TRBJ2-1; D perhaps matches TRBD1 (6 bases). The source of this sequence is a female donor in good health, enrolled as a control in a pregnancy study. Sequencing was performed on peripheral blood, taken in the third trimester of pregnancy. Here the CDR3 DNA reads TGTGCCAGCAGCCGCAACAGGGTCGGAGAGCAGTTCTTC. It translates to CASSRNRVGEQFF.